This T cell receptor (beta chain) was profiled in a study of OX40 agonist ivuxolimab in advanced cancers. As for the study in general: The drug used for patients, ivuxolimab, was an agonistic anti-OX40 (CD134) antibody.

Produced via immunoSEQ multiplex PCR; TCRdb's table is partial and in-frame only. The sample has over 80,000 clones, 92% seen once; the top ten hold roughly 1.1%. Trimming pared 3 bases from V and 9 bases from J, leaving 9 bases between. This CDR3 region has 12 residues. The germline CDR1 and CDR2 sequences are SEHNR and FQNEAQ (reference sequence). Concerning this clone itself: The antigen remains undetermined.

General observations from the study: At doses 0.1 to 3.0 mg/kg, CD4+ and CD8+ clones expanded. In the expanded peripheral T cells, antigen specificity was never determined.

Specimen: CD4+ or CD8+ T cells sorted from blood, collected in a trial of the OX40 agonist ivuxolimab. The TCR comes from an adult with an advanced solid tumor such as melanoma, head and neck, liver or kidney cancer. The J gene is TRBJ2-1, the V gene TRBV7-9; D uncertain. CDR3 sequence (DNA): TGTGCCAGCAGCTTGACCCTCCGTGAGCAGTTCTTC. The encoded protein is CASSLTLREQFF.